The 23 T cell receptor beta chains presented below share a single source sample, sequenced in a study of T cell repertoires in cytomegalovirus infection. Their target antigens are unknown. TCRdb used MiXCR to reprocess the reads, holding one entry per CDR3 protein. The table includes about 570,000 distinct CDR3 sequences, roughly 42% detected once. The sample was cultured PBMCs, taken from culture after CMV antigen stimulation. The source is a human donor in good health (CMV status not recorded). Some clones in this sample may be carry-over from other donors' samples.

This clonotype was detected only a few times. The CDR3 DNA follows: TGCAGCGTTGTAGCTTGGTGGGGGAGGGCCTACGAGCAGTACTTC. It is translated as CSVVAWWGRAYEQYF. The rearrangement uses TRBV29-1 and TRBJ2-7; 7 bases line up with TRBD2. The CDR3 covers 15 residues. V trimming: 4 bases; J trimming: 2 bases; junction bases outside the gene matches: 11. Germline assignment: CDR1 SQVTM and CDR2 ANQGSEA.

The V gene is TRBV12-3 or TRBV12-4, the J gene TRBJ2-3; D not resolved. The V gene lost 7 bases and the J gene lost 11 bases, with 22 bases spanning the gap. The CDR3 is 14 residues long. The CDR3 DNA follows: TGTGCCAGCACTGCGATTGCTGCTGGGGTGAGGCAGTATTTT. It yields the protein CASTAIAAGVRQYF.

The V call is TRBV7-6, the J call TRBJ2-7; possible D gene TRBD2, 6 bases. V was shortened by 5 bases and J by 3 bases, with 17 bases between the two germline ends. Germline lookup yields CDR1 SGHVS and CDR2 FNYEAQ. The length of the CDR3 is 15 residues. This chain's CDR3 is CASSPRLSGDYEQYF. As DNA, the CDR3 is TGTGCCAGCAGCCCGAGGCTTTCGGGGGACTACGAGCAGTACTTC.

This clonotype was detected many times. V gene TRBV7-2 combines with J gene TRBJ1-3, with 8 bases identical to TRBD1. Germline lookup yields CDR1 SGHTA and CDR2 FQGNSA. Trimming removed 6 bases from V and 0 bases from J; junction bases left unmatched: 7. The CDR3 extends over 16 amino acids. The CDR3 DNA is TGTGCCAGCAGTCGACAGGGGCTCTCCTCTGGAAACACCATATATTTT. It translates to CASSRQGLSSGNTIYF. Drawing the rest from reference TRBV7-2 and TRBJ1-3, the complete variable domain is GAGVSQSPSNKVTEKGKDVELRCDPISGHTALYWYRQSLGQGLEFLIYFQGNSAPDKSGLPSDRFSAERTGGSVSTLTIQRTQQEDSAVYLCASSRQGLSSGNTIYFGEGSWLTVV.

The rearrangement links TRBV28 to TRBJ2-1; 9 bases align to TRBD2. CDR1 and CDR2 from the germline V gene are MDHEN and SYDVKM. Losses at the gene ends were 7 bases for V and 5 bases for J; bases not matched to a gene: 9. CDR3 length equals 15 residues. The CDR3: CASTPGLAGHNEQFF. CDR3 in DNA: TGTGCCAGCACCCCGGGGCTAGCGGGGCACAATGAGCAGTTCTTC.

The V and J genes are TRBV7-2 and TRBJ2-5, with 13 bases matching TRBD2. The CDR3 spans 18 residues. Germline CDR1 reads SGHTA; CDR2 reads FQGNSA. J was trimmed by 7 bases and V by 0 bases; bases with no gene match: 11. CDR3 protein: CASSLARGLAGTGWTQYF. In nucleotides, the CDR3 is TGTGCCAGCAGCTTAGCGCGGGGACTAGCGGGGACCGGGTGGACCCAGTACTTC.

There are a few counts of this clonotype. The rearrangement joins TRBV7-9 to TRBJ2-1, with TRBD1 identical over 12 bases. The J segment lost 8 bases and the V segment lost 4 bases, leaving 6 bases of the junction unmatched. The germline CDR1 and CDR2 sequences are SEHNR and FQNEAQ (reference sequence). The CDR3 runs to 15 residues. CDR3 sequence reads: CASSSGQGASDEQFF. CDR3 coding DNA: TGTGCCAGCAGCTCGGGACAGGGGGCCTCGGATGAGCAGTTCTTC.

V usage is TRBV29-1 and J usage is TRBJ1-2, with TRBD1 matching 9 bases. The CDR3 totals 14 residues. Trimming cost V 5 bases and J 4 bases; bases outside gene matches: 8. Per the germline V gene, CDR1 is SQVTM and CDR2 is ANQGSEA. CDR3 region: CSVQRDRDVYGYTF. As DNA, the CDR3 is TGCAGCGTTCAGAGGGACAGGGACGTCTATGGCTACACCTTC.

This clonotype was seen once. The chain couples TRBV5-4 to TRBJ2-7, with D possibly being TRBD1 (6 bases). V lost 2 bases to trimming and J lost 5 bases, with 8 bases between them. The germline CDR1 and CDR2 sequences are SGHNT and YYREEE (reference sequence). This CDR3 is built from 12 residues. The CDR3 region is CASSFTGNEQYF. For the CDR3, the DNA is TGTGCCAGCAGCTTCACAGGGAACGAGCAGTACTTC.

The table lists this clonotype with a few counts. The rearrangement joins TRBV7-2 to TRBJ2-7; D possibly corresponds to TRBD1 (6 bases). Germline lookup yields CDR1 SGHTA and CDR2 FQGNSA. V lost 4 bases to trimming and J lost 9 bases, with 10 bases between them. The CDR3 extends over 11 amino acids. The CDR3 is CASSSGQWQYF. The CDR3 DNA follows: TGTGCCAGCAGCTCGGGACAATGGCAGTACTTC.

The chain uses TRBV7-6 and TRBJ2-5; tentatively, D is TRBD2 (6 bases). This CDR3 is built from 14 residues. Trimming pared 2 bases from V and 3 bases from J, leaving 10 bases between. CDR1 SGHVS and CDR2 FNYEAQ come from the germline V gene. This chain's CDR3 is CASSLSASEETQYF. In DNA form, the CDR3 reads TGTGCCAGCAGCTTATCCGCTAGCGAAGAGACCCAGTACTTC.

This chain connects TRBV6-2 or TRBV6-3 to TRBJ2-1; unclear D gene. Trimming shortened V by 5 bases and J by 0 bases, and 11 bases separated the two germline ends. Germline V lookup: CDR1 MNHEY, CDR2 SVGEGT. The CDR3 contains 15 residues. The CDR3 DNA reads TGTGCCAGCAGTCGGACGGACCCCTCCTACAATGAGCAGTTCTTC. Translation: CASSRTDPSYNEQFF.

This clonotype was picked up a small number of times. The chain employs TRBV6-1 and TRBJ2-7; 11 bases map to TRBD1. With 6 bases clipped from V and 4 bases from J, the junction kept 2 bases outside the gene matches. This CDR3 is 13 amino acids long. Germline lookup yields CDR1 MNHNS and CDR2 SASEGT. The CDR3 is CASRDRGQYEQYF. The CDR3 bases are TGTGCCAGCAGGGACAGGGGGCAATACGAGCAGTACTTC.

The rearrangement joins TRBV20-1 to TRBJ2-3, with 14 bases lining up with TRBD2. V lost 5 bases and J lost 1; bases outside the gene matches: 5. The CDR3 spans 16 residues. Germline loops: CDR1 DFQATT, CDR2 SNEGSKA (reference sequence). The CDR3 here is CSAPGLAGGRTDTQYF. In nucleotides, the CDR3 is TGCAGTGCTCCCGGACTAGCGGGGGGACGCACAGATACGCAGTATTTT.

The chain recombines TRBV10-2 with TRBJ1-2; 8 bases map to TRBD1. V dropped 7 bases and J dropped 4; count of bases not matched to a gene: 5. This CDR3 has 13 residues. CDR1 and CDR2 (germline): WSHSY, SAAADI. DNA of the CDR3: TGCGCCAGCAAGGAAGGACAGGGCTATGGCTACACCTTC. The encoded protein is CASKEGQGYGYTF.

This clonotype has a handful of counts. This chain connects TRBV7-2 to TRBJ2-7; weak D call: TRBD2 (5 bases). The V and J ends lost 6 bases and 0 bases respectively, with 12 bases between them. The CDR3 consists of 14 residues. Looked up from germline, CDR1 is SGHTA and CDR2 is FQGNSA. Written as DNA, the CDR3 is TGTGCCAGCAGTCCTCACGCGGGCTCCTACGAGCAGTACTTC. This encodes CASSPHAGSYEQYF.

The rearrangement uses TRBV7-2 and TRBJ1-6; TRBD1 matches at 9 bases. The CDR3 is made up of 16 amino acids. Unmatched junction bases numbered 12, after V lost 5 bases and J lost 10 bases. The V gene's germline CDR1 is SGHTA and CDR2 FQGNSA. CDR3 sequence (DNA): TGTGCCAGCAGCCCGATGGACAGGGGTAGTTTGTCACCCCTCCACTTT. Its translation is CASSPMDRGSLSPLHF.

The chain joins TRBV7-2 to TRBJ2-5; D is undetermined. CDR3 length: 13 amino acids. The ends were cut back, 4 bases at V and 5 bases at J, with 11 bases in the middle. Per the germline V gene, CDR1 is SGHTA and CDR2 is FQGNSA. This CDR3 reads CASSSTSGETQYF. CDR3 DNA: TGTGCCAGCAGCTCCACCTCTGGTGAGACCCAGTACTTC.

In this sample, this clonotype turned up a few times. The CDR3: CASSLAPGVAIRDKEQYF. Here the CDR3 DNA reads TGTGCCAGCAGCTTAGCGCCGGGGGTGGCGATCCGGGATAAGGAGCAGTACTTC. The rearrangement uses TRBV7-6 and TRBJ2-7; D possibly corresponds to TRBD2 (6 bases). Trimming shortened V by 0 bases and J by 7 bases, and 25 bases separated the two germline ends. Germline V gene lookup returns CDR1 SGHVS and CDR2 FNYEAQ. There are 18 residues in the CDR3.

This clonotype was detected once. The chain joins TRBV5-6 to TRBJ2-7; the match to TRBD2 covers 8 bases. The CDR3 has 14 residues. V lost 0 bases to trimming and J lost 5 bases; unmatched junction nucleotides: 4. The germline gives CDR1 SGHDT, CDR2 YYEEEE. The CDR3: CASSLVGRADEQYF. CDR3 coding DNA: TGTGCCAGCAGCTTGGTCGGGAGGGCCGACGAGCAGTACTTC.

V usage is TRBV5-5 and J usage is TRBJ2-1; a possible D gene is TRBD1 (5 bases). V shed 4 bases and J shed 6 bases, with 14 bases lying between them. The CDR3 contains 14 residues. Looked up from germline, CDR1 is SGHKS and CDR2 is YYEKEE (reference sequence). CDR3 nucleotide sequence: TGTGCCAGCAGCCCGGACACGATCCCCAATGAGCAGTTCTTC. Translated, it gives CASSPDTIPNEQFF.

The chain recombines TRBV12-3 or TRBV12-4 with TRBJ2-7, with D perhaps being TRBD1 or TRBD2 (5 bases each). The CDR3 runs to 14 residues. Between the trimmed V and J ends, which lost 4 bases and 6 bases, there was a span of 16 bases. This chain's CDR3 is CASSSGGPLAEQYF. The CDR3 nucleotides are TGTGCCAGCAGTTCTGGGGGACCCCTAGCCGAGCAGTACTTC.

The chain is built from TRBV7-2 and TRBJ1-2, with TRBD1 identical over 7 bases. Trimming cost V 7 bases and J 2 bases; bases outside gene matches: 10. The CDR3 has 15 amino acids. Germline assignment: CDR1 SGHTA and CDR2 FQGNSA. CDR3 sequence reads: CASIDPTGRNYGYTF. Here the CDR3 DNA reads TGTGCCAGCATCGACCCGACAGGGAGGAACTATGGCTACACCTTC.